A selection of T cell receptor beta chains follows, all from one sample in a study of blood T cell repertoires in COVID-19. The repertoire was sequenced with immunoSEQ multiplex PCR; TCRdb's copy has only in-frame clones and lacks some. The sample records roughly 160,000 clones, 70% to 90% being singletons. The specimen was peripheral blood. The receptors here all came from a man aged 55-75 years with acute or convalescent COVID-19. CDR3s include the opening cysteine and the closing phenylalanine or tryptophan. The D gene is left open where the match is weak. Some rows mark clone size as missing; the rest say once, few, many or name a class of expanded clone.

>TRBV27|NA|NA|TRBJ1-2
CASSLSPGVRGYTF
TGTGCCAGCAGTTTAAGCCCAGGGGTGCGTGGCTACACCTTC
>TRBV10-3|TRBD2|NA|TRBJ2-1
CAISDVRAGSPDEQFF
TGTGCCATCAGTGACGTGAGAGCGGGATCGCCGGATGAGCAGTTCTTC
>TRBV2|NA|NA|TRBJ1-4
CASSEVTGAEKLFF
TGTGCCAGCAGTGAAGTCACTGGGGCTGAAAAACTGTTTTTT
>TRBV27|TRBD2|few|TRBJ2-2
CASRREAGGHRELFF
TGTGCCAGCAGGCGGGAGGCGGGAGGGCACCGGGAGCTGTTTTTT
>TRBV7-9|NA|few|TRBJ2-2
CASSLDRNTGELFF
TGTGCCAGCAGCTTGGACAGGAACACCGGGGAGCTGTTTTTT
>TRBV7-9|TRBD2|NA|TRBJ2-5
CASSLRTSGLQETQYF
TGTGCCAGCAGCCTCCGGACTAGCGGATTACAAGAGACCCAGTACTTC
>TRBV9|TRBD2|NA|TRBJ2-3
CASSVNPSGRSDTQYF
TGTGCCAGCAGCGTAAACCCTAGCGGGAGGTCAGATACGCAGTATTTT
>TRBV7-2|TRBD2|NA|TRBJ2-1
CASSLGTSGRRQFF
TGTGCCAGCAGCTTAGGGACTAGCGGGAGGAGGCAGTTCTTC
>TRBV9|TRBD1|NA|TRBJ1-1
CASSRDRLNTEAFF
TGTGCCAGCAGCCGGGACAGATTGAACACTGAAGCTTTCTTT
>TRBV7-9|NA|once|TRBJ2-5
CASSLTGLGETQYF
TGTGCCAGCAGCTTAACAGGGTTAGGAGAGACCCAGTACTTC
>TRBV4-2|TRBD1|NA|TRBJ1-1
CASNRGQGNTEAFF
TGTGCCAGCAACCGGGGACAGGGGAACACTGAAGCTTTCTTT
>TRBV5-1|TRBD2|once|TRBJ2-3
CASRTSGTDTQYF
TGCGCCAGCAGAACTAGCGGCACAGATACGCAGTATTTT
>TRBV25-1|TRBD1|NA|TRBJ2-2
CASSPLTGDWNTGELFF
TGTGCCAGCAGTCCATTAACAGGGGATTGGAACACCGGGGAGCTGTTTTTT
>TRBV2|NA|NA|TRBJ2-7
CASSDGPEGPYEQYF
TGTGCCAGCAGTGACGGACCCGAGGGTCCCTACGAGCAGTACTTC
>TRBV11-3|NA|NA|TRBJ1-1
CASSLGQGMNTEAFF
TGTGCCAGCAGCTTAGGGCAGGGGATGAACACTGAAGCTTTCTTT
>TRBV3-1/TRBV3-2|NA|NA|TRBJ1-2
CASSGRALSYGYTF
TGTGCCAGCAGCGGGAGGGCACTAAGCTATGGCTACACCTTC
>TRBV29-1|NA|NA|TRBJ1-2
CSVRVAGAAGYTF
TGCAGCGTGAGGGTGGCGGGGGCGGCTGGCTACACCTTC
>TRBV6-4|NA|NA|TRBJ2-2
CASRAQGFAGELFF
TGTGCCAGCAGGGCCCAGGGTTTCGCCGGGGAGCTGTTTTTT
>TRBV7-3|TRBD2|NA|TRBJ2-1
CASSPGLALPPANEQFF
TGTGCCAGCAGCCCGGGACTAGCGCTACCCCCGGCCAATGAGCAGTTCTTC
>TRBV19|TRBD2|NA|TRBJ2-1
CARGLAGVRYEQFF
TGTGCCAGGGGACTAGCGGGAGTCAGATATGAGCAGTTCTTC